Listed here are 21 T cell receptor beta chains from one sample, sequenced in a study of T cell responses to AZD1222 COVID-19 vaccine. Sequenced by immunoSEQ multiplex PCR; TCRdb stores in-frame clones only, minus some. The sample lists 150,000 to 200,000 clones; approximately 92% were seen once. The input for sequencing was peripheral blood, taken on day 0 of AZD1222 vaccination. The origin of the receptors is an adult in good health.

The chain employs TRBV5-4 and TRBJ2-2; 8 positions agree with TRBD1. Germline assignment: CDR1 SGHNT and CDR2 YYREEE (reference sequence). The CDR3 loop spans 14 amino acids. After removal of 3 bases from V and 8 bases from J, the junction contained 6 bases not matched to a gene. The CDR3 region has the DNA TGTGCCAGCAGCTATGGACAGGGCATAGGGGAGCTGTTTTTT. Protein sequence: CASSYGQGIGELFF.

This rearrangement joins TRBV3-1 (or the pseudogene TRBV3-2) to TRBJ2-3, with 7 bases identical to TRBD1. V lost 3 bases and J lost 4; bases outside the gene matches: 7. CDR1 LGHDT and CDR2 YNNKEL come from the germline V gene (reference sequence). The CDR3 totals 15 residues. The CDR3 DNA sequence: TGTGCCAGCAGCCAGCGACAGGGAAAGGCAGATACGCAGTATTTT. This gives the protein CASSQRQGKADTQYF.

CDR3: CASSYTRDRSTGELFF. DNA of the CDR3: TGTGCCAGCAGTTACACCCGGGACAGAAGCACCGGGGAGCTGTTTTTT. The chain links TRBV6-5 to TRBJ2-2; TRBD1 aligns across 7 bases. CDR3 length: 16 amino acids. Trimming at V came to 2 bases and at J to 4 bases, leaving 7 bases not matched to a gene. CDR1 is MNHEY, CDR2 SVGAGI, per germline.

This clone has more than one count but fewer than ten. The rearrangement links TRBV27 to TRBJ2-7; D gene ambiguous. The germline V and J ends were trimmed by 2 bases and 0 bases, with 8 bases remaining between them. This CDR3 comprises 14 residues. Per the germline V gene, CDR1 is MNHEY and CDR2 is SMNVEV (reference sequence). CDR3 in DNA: TGTGCCAGCAGTTTAAAGTATCACTCCTACGAGCAGTACTTC. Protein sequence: CASSLKYHSYEQYF.

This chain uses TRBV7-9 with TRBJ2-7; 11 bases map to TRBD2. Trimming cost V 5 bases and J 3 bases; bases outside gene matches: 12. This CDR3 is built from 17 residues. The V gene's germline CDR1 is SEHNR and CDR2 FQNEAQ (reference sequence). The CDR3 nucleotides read TGTGCCAGCAGCCCACCCCAGGGGACTAGCGGTTACTACGAGCAGTACTTC. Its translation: CASSPPQGTSGYYEQYF.

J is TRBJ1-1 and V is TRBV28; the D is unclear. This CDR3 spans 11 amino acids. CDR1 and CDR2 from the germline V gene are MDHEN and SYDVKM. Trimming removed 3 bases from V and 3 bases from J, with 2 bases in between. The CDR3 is CASSFYTEAFF. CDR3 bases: TGTGCCAGCAGTTTTTACACTGAAGCTTTCTTT.

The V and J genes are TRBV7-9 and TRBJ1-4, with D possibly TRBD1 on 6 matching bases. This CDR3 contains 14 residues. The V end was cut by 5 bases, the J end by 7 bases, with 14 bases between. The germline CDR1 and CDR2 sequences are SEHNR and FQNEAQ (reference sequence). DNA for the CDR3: TGTGCCAGCAGCCAGGACAGCCTAGGTGAAAAACTGTTTTTT. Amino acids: CASSQDSLGEKLFF.

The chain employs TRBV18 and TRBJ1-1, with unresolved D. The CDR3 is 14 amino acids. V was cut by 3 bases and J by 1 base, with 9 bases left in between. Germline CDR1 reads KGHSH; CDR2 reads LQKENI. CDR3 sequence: CASSPQDGNTEAFF. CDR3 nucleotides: TGTGCCAGCTCACCCCAGGACGGGAACACTGAAGCTTTCTTT.

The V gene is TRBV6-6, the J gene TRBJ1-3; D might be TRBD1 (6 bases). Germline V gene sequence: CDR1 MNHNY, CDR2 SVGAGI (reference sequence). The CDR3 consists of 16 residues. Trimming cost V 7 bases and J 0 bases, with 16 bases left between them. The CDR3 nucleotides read TGTGCCAGCACTCCTAGGGGACAATTCTCTGGAAACACCATATATTTT. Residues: CASTPRGQFSGNTIYF.

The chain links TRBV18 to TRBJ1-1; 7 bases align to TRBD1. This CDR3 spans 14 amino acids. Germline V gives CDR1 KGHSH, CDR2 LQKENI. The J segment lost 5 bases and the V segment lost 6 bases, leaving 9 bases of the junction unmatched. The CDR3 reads CASSSQGMETEAFF. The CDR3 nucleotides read TGTGCCAGCTCCTCACAGGGGATGGAAACTGAAGCTTTCTTT.

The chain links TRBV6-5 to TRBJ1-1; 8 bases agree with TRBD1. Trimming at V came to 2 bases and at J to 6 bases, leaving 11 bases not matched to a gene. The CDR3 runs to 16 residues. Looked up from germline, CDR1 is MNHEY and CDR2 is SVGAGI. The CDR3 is CASSYVAGGAGSEAFF. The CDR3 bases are TGTGCCAGCAGTTACGTGGCAGGGGGCGCGGGATCTGAAGCTTTCTTT.

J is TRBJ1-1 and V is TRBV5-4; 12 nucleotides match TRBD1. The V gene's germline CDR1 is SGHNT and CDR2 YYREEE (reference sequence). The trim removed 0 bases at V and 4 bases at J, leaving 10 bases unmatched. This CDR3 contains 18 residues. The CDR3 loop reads CASSLAWGQGASGTEAFF. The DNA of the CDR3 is TGTGCCAGCAGCTTGGCGTGGGGACAGGGGGCTAGCGGCACTGAAGCTTTCTTT. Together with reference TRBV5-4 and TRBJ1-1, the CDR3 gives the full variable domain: ETGVTQSPTHLIKTRGQQVTLRCSSQSGHNTVSWYQQALGQGPQFIFQYYREEENGRGNFPPRFSGLQFPNYSSELNVNALELDDSALYLCASSLAWGQGASGTEAFFGQGTRLTVV.

CDR3 residues: CASSLGAAQAPETQYF. The CDR3 coding sequence is TGCGCCAGCAGCTTGGGTGCCGCGCAGGCTCCAGAGACCCAGTACTTC. V gene TRBV5-1 combines with J gene TRBJ2-5; D is uncertain. The CDR3 consists of 16 residues. V dropped 0 bases and J dropped 4 bases, with 16 bases sitting between them. The germline V gene has CDR1 SGHRS and CDR2 YFSETQ.

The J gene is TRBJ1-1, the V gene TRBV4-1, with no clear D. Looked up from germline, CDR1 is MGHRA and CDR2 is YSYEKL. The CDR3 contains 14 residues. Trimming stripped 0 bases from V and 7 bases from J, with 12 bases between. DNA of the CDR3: TGCGCCAGCAGCCAAGATCATAAAGGGCTTGAAGCTTTCTTT. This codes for CASSQDHKGLEAFF.

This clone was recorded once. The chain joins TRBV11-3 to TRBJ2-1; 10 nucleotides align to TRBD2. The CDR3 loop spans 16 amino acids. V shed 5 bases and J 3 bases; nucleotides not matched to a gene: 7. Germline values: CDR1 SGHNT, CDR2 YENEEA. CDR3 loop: CASSPQTSGFYNEQFF. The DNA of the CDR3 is TGTGCCAGCAGCCCCCAGACTAGCGGGTTCTACAATGAGCAGTTCTTC.

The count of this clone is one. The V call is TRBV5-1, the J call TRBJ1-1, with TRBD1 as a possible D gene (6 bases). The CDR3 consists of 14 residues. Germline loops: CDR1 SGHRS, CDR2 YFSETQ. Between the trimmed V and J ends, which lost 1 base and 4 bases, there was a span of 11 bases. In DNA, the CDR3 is TGCGCCAGCAGCTTGTTTCAGGGGAGCACTGAAGCTTTCTTT. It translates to CASSLFQGSTEAFF.

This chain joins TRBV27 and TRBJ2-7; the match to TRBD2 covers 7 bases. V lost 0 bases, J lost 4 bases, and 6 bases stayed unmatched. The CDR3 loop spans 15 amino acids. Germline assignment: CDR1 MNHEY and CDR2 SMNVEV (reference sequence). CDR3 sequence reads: CASSLSSGYVYEQYF. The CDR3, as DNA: TGTGCCAGCAGTTTATCTAGCGGGTACGTTTACGAGCAGTACTTC.

CDR3 DNA sequence: TGTGCCAGCAGCGTAGCCGTGACAGGAGCATGGGGCTACACCTTC. Amino acids: CASSVAVTGAWGYTF. This chain joins TRBV9 and TRBJ1-2; maybe TRBD1 (6 bases). Trimming cost V 0 bases and J 8 bases, with 17 bases left between them. In germline, CDR1 is SGDLS, CDR2 YYNGEE. The CDR3 loop spans 15 amino acids.

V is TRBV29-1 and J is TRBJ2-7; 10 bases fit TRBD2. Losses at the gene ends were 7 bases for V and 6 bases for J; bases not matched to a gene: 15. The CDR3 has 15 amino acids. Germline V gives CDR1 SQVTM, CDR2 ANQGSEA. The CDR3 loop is CSAEVRKREGAEQYF. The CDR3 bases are TGCAGCGCAGAAGTACGAAAGCGGGAGGGCGCCGAGCAGTACTTC.

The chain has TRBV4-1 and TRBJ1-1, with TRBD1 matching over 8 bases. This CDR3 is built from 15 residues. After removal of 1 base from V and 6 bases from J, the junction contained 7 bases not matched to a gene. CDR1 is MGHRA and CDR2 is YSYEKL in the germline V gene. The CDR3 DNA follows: TGCGCCAGCAGCCAAGGGCAGGGGGCGGCGGCTGAAGCTTTCTTT. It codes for CASSQGQGAAAEAFF.

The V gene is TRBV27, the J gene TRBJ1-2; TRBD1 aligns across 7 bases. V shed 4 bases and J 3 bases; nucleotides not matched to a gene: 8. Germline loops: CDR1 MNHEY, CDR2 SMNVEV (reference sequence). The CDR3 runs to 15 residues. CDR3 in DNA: TGTGCCAGCAGTTCAACGACAGGGCTTGACTATGGCTACACCTTC. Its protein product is CASSSTTGLDYGYTF.